This is a list of T cell receptor beta chains from one sample in a study of CD8 T cells in Susac syndrome. TCRdb reprocessed the immunoSEQ multiplex PCR reads via MiXCR and lists one record per CDR3 protein. The sample lists about 160,000 distinct CDR3 sequences, just over 90% occurring once. The sample taken for sequencing was CD4+ T cells from PBMCs. All receptors derive from a human donor in good health. Both conserved end residues are part of each CDR3. Part of the rows lack a size; the others show once, few, many or a class for expanded clones.

V gene	J gene	CDR3 length	clone size	CDR3 protein
TRBV5-1	TRBJ1-4	14	NA	CASTEPGLNEKLFF
TRBV29-1	TRBJ1-2	11	NA	CSAGSPYGYTF
TRBV18	TRBJ1-5	15	NA	CASSHDGFGNQPQHF
TRBV12-3/TRBV12-4	TRBJ2-3	14	NA	CASNLGESTDTQYF
TRBV5-1	TRBJ1-1	13	NA	CASRTGENTEAFF
TRBV6-2/TRBV6-3	TRBJ2-2	12	NA	CASSSMTGELFF
TRBV24-1	TRBJ2-3	14	NA	CATGTATPTDTQYF
TRBV30	TRBJ2-3	17	once	CAWQSLGTSGAMDTQYF
TRBV20-1	TRBJ2-3	13	NA	CSASGGAPDTQYF
TRBV5-1	TRBJ2-1	16	NA	CASSGKRASPNNEQFF
TRBV5-1	TRBJ2-1	15	NA	CASSLDGTAYNEQFF
TRBV7-3	TRBJ2-5	13	NA	CASSSGAQATQYF
TRBV11-2	TRBJ2-7	17	NA	CASSLWPNRDNSYEQYF
TRBV6-5	TRBJ1-2	14	NA	CASRGQGSNYGYTF
TRBV5-1	TRBJ2-2	13	once	CASSLLSVGELFF
TRBV4-1	TRBJ1-1	16	NA	CASSPGFTGRNTEAFF
TRBV6-5	TRBJ1-6	15	NA	CASSSPRDRALPLHF
TRBV7-2	TRBJ2-3	15	once	CASSLAVSGNHPQYF
TRBV16	TRBJ2-3	13	NA	CASSQGYADTQYF
TRBV6-7	TRBJ1-2	13	NA	CASSYSTGDGYTF
TRBV7-2	TRBJ1-2	13	once	CASSLQGSYGYTF
TRBV24-1	TRBJ2-1	14	NA	CATSVGVPYNEQFF
TRBV29-1	TRBJ1-2	12	NA	CSVGGLSYGYTF
TRBV7-2	TRBJ1-5	15	NA	CASREGGVGNQPQHF
TRBV7-2	TRBJ1-2	15	NA	CASSFFGDVPYGYTF
TRBV5-1	TRBJ2-1	14	NA	CASSSRGFYNEQFF
TRBV29-1	TRBJ2-3	13	NA	CSASYGSTDTQYF
TRBV6-2/TRBV6-3	TRBJ2-5	14	NA	CASSSVPQGETQYF
TRBV7-2	TRBJ2-3	13	NA	CASSFPSRDTQYF
TRBV29-1	TRBJ1-5	13	NA	CSVLPGGRQPQHF
TRBV28	TRBJ2-2	13	NA	CASSITSTGELFF
TRBV9	TRBJ1-1	14	NA	CASSVGSGAPGAFF
TRBV9	TRBJ1-1	14	NA	CASSPQWVNTEAFF
TRBV5-1	TRBJ1-1	14	NA	CASSPAPANTEAFF
TRBV18	TRBJ1-6	12	NA	CASSPGQLPLHF
TRBV6-2/TRBV6-3	TRBJ2-7	16	NA	CASSLAGLASSYEQYF
TRBV20-1	TRBJ2-3	14	NA	CSARVAGYSDTQYF
TRBV4-3	TRBJ2-1	13	NA	CASSQDRAYEQFF
TRBV18	TRBJ1-5	18	NA	CASSLVRDRGISNQPQHF
TRBV25-1	TRBJ2-5	15	NA	CASSARDRHRETQYF
TRBV20-1	TRBJ2-1	14	NA	CSAPHGTRPHEQFF
TRBV20-1	TRBJ2-2	15	NA	CSIAGLVNNAGELFF
TRBV28	TRBJ2-7	14	NA	CASSPPAVGYEQYF
TRBV25-1	TRBJ1-2	14	NA	CASSEWAGDYGYTF
TRBV7-2	TRBJ1-1	14	NA	CASSRQSGNTEAFF
TRBV28	TRBJ2-1	12	NA	CATSGLHNEQFF
TRBV7-9	TRBJ1-6	13	NA	CASSEDIYSPLHF
TRBV12-3/TRBV12-4	TRBJ1-1	13	NA	CASGGLPNTEAFF
TRBV6-1	TRBJ2-3	15	NA	CASRGGQRSTDTQYF
TRBV20-1	TRBJ1-2	15	NA	CSAEPPGQGGYGYTF
TRBV18	TRBJ2-3	15	NA	CASSPPERAADTQYF
TRBV18	TRBJ2-1	15	NA	CASSPGQGFYNEQFF
TRBV5-1	TRBJ2-1	15	NA	CASSFAGTSKNEQFF
TRBV3-1	TRBJ2-6	16	NA	CASSKARTAGANVLTF
TRBV3-1	TRBJ1-2	11	NA	CASSRSYGYTF
TRBV7-2	TRBJ2-6	18	NA	CASSLVGGGAFGANVLTF
TRBV18	TRBJ2-1	17	NA	CASSSQYSGRVGNEQFF
TRBV29-1	TRBJ1-4	13	NA	CSAGGSANEKLFF